The source of this TCR beta chain is a study of blood T cells in healthy people across ages. Study as a whole: Capturing about one barcoded beta molecule per two T cells was achieved by template switching. Study-wide points: Nothing was known about donor CMV status, and this possibly confounded expanded clonotype changes. Estimated diversity that came from one million T cells was considered an underestimate.

The CDR3 has 14 amino acids. Germline CDR1 SEHNR, CDR2 FQNEAQ (reference sequence). Trimming pared 5 bases from V and 4 bases from J, leaving 14 bases between. Combining a sample-barcoded 5' primer with a J-beta primer mix, a second PCR ran for roughly 6 to 12 cycles. A minimum of 2.5 million CDR3-containing paired-end reads was obtained for each sample. In TCRdb, the 5' RACE reads were re-called with MiXCR into one record per CDR3 protein. The sample consists of about 640,000 distinct CDR3 sequences, 45% to 65% of them appearing once. On this clonotype itself: Its antigen is not identified.

This receptor was taken from a man in his sixties in good health. J is TRBJ1-2 and V is TRBV7-9; D gene ambiguous. Sequenced sample: blood. The CDR3 loop is CASSPAESAYGYTF. Here the CDR3 DNA reads TGTGCCAGCAGCCCCGCGGAGTCTGCCTATGGCTACACCTTC.